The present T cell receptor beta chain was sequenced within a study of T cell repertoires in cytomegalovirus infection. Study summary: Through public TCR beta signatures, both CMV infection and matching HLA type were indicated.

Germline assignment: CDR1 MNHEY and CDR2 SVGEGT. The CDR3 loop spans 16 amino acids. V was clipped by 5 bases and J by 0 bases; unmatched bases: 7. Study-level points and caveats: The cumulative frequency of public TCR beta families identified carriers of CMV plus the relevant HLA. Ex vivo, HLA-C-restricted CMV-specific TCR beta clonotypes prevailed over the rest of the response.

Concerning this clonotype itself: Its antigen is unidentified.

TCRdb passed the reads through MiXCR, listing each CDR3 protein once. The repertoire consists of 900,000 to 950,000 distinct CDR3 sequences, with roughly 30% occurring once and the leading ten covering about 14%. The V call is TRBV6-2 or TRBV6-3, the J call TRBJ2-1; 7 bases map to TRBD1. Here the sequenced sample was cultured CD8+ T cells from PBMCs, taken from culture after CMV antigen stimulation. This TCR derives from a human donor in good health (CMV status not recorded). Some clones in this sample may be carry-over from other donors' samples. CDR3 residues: CASSEIPGGSYNEQFF. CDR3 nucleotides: TGTGCCAGCAGTGAAATCCCAGGGGGCTCCTACAATGAGCAGTTCTTC.